The rows below give T cell receptor beta chains drawn from one sample of a study of shared clonotypes between healthy human individuals. Profiling relied on immunoSEQ multiplex PCR, and the TCRdb table lists in-frame clones only, not all of them. The repertoire holds about half a million clones, with over 70% as singletons. The sample taken for sequencing was PBMCs. These receptors were collected from a woman aged 35 to 49 in good health. Some clones in this sample may be carry-over from other donors' samples. Both conserved end residues are trimmed from each CDR3. Fields, in order: J gene, V gene, CDR3 protein.

TRBJ1-4 | TRBV11-2 | ASSSRDPATNEKLF
TRBJ2-7 | TRBV6-5 | ASGGATVREQY
TRBJ1-4 | TRBV19 | ASTSARGEKLF
TRBJ1-4 | TRBV6-5 | ASSSSWGKNEKLF
TRBJ2-5 | TRBV4-2 | ASSLDFKPAETQY
TRBJ1-2 | TRBV9 | ASSPLGGSNYGYT
TRBJ2-7 | TRBV20-1 | SAPRQGDMY
TRBJ1-1 | TRBV18 | ASSPPVSPEAF
TRBJ2-2 | TRBV15 | ATSRGQNTGELF
TRBJ2-3 | TRBV10-3 | AIRGEAFDTQY
TRBJ2-5 | TRBV7-9 | ASSPRGETQY
TRBJ2-3 | TRBV5-4 | ASSQPTSSTDTQY
TRBJ2-7 | TRBV27 | ASSSSGTSGYEQY
TRBJ1-5 | TRBV7-2 | ASSSGQGSTPQH
TRBJ2-7 | TRBV5-8 | ASSRLYEQY
TRBJ2-1 | TRBV5-6 | ASSFSLAGGYNEQF
TRBJ2-5 | TRBV5-1 | ASSFQGGRQETQY
TRBJ1-1 | TRBV6-5 | ASSIGGTEAF
TRBJ2-5 | TRBV15 | ATSRDRVTSGKETQY
TRBJ2-2 | TRBV19 | ASSIGTSVRGELF
TRBJ1-1 | TRBV21-1 | ASSKGRGGLHTEAF
TRBJ1-2 | TRBV5-4 | ASSLARKGGYCYT
TRBJ2-7 | TRBV28 | ASRRTSGREYEQY
TRBJ2-5 | TRBV10-3 | AISGSAQETQY
TRBJ2-7 | TRBV10-2 | ASSDNEQY
TRBJ2-2 | TRBV12-5 | ASGLVRAGRLTGELF
TRBJ1-2 | TRBV7-9 | ASSSRGRTADGYT
TRBJ2-1 | TRBV25-1 | ASSGPSSYNEQF
TRBJ2-7 | TRBV13 | ASSLGSASGRATYEQY
TRBJ1-2 | TRBV7-9 | ASTRLGQGGVYT
TRBJ2-1 | TRBV30 | AWSVGLYNEQF
TRBJ1-2 | TRBV28 | ASRQRTGGYGYT
TRBJ2-5 | TRBV25-1 | ASSESTAYQETQY
TRBJ2-1 | TRBV28 | ASSLVRADRREQF
TRBJ2-7 | TRBV7-2 | ASSLRGYEQY
TRBJ1-1 | TRBV6-6 | ASSYVLNTEAF
TRBJ2-2 | TRBV28 | ASSSRLAGVTGEGI
TRBJ1-2 | TRBV6-8 | ASSYPLYGYT
TRBJ2-2 | TRBV4-1 | ASSQGDGNTGELF
TRBJ2-7 | TRBV2 | ASTTGMVSEQY
TRBJ1-2 | TRBV6-1 | ASSRQVYGYT
TRBJ1-4 | TRBV7-3 | ASSLPRDSTNEKLF
TRBJ1-1 | TRBV2 | ASSVGGGTEAF
TRBJ2-7 | TRBV15 | ATSREAGRGYEQY
TRBJ1-5 | TRBV7-9 | ASSLATGGSQPQH
TRBJ1-1 | TRBV5-1 | ASSFSIGNTEAF
TRBJ2-3 | TRBV5-1 | ASSSEREASTDTQY
TRBJ2-5 | TRBV11-2 | ASSRTFQETQY
TRBJ2-1 | TRBV7-9 | ASTSSEEGF
TRBJ2-7 | TRBV9 | ASSPYPKGPNEQY
TRBJ1-2 | TRBV28 | ASSLTPVGLTRGGYT
TRBJ1-2 | TRBV29-1 | SVADRAYGYT
TRBJ2-7 | TRBV5-6 | ASRTRAGWGGRREQY
TRBJ2-7 | TRBV28 | ASSIHQTARNEQY